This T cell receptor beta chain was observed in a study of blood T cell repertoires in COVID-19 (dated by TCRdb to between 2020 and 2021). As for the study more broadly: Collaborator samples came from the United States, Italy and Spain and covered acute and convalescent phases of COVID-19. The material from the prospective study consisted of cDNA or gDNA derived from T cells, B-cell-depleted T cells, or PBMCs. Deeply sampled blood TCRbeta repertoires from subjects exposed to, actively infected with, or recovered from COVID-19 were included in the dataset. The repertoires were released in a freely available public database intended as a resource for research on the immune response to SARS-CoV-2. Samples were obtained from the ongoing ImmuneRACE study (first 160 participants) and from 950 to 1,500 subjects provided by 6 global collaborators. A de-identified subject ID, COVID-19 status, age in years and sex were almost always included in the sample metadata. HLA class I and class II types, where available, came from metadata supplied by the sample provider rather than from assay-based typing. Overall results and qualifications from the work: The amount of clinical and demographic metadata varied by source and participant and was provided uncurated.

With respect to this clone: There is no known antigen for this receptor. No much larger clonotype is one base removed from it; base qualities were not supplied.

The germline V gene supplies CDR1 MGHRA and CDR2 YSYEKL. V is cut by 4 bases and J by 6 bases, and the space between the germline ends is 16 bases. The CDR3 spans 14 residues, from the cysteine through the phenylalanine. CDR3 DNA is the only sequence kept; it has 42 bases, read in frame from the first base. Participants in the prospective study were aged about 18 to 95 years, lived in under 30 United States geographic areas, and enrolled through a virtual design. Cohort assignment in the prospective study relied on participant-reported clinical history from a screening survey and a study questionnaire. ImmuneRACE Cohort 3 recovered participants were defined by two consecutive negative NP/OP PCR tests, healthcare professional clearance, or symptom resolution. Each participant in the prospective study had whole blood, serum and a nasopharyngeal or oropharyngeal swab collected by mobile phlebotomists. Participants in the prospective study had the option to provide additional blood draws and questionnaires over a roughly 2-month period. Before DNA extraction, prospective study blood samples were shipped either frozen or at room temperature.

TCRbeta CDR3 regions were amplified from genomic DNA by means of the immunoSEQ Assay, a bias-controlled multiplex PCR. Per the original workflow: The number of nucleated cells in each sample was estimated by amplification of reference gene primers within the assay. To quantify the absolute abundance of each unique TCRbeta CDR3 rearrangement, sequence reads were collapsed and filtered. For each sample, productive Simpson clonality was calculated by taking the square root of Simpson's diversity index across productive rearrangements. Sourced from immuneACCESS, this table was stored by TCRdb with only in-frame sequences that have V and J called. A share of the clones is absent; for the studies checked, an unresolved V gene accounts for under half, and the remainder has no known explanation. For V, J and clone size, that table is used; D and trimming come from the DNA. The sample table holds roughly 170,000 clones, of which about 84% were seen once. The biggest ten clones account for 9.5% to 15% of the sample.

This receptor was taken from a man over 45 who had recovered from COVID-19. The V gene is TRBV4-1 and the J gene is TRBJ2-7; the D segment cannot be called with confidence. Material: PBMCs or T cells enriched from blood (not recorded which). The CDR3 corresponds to CASSLNTDSLEQYF. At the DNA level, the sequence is TGCGCCAGCAGCCTAAATACCGACTCTCTCGAGCAGTACTTC.